Below, one T cell receptor beta chain is given with its context. What it binds is not known. Vbeta (60) and Jbeta (13) primers were used in the PCR. The assay was immunoSEQ multiplex PCR, and TCRdb's table has in-frame clones only and misses some. The data contain fewer than 350,000 clones, roughly 89% of them singletons. The data belong to a study of cytomegalovirus exposure and HLA in healthy donors. The overall study: For the approximately 410 genotyped donors, 75% to 90% fell within the Caucasian-associated ancestry cluster.

Overall study findings and caveats: Common viral pathogens seemed to be connected with several of the most significant clusters, according to a later analysis. A previous analysis found most TCR beta V segments productive roughly 90% or roughly 30% of the time. Researchers reported that a few CMV-associated chains were confirmed in vitro as CMV antigen-specific.

The clonotype comes from a woman under 30 in good health and CMV-seronegative. The specimen sequenced was PBMCs.

The CDR3 DNA is TGTGCCAGCAGTAGGGAGGGCAGAAACTATGGCTACACCTTC. Encoded protein: CASSREGRNYGYTF. The chain carries TRBV6-5 and TRBJ1-2, with unresolved D. The CDR3 has 14 residues. CDR1 and CDR2 from the germline V gene are MNHEY and SVGAGI. Deletions cut 5 bases from V and 2 bases from J, with 12 bases between.